This T cell receptor beta chain was retrieved from a study of T cells after yellow fever vaccination. Study results and caveats: Though it reached lower strength, the secondary response hit its peak faster, day 5 versus 15. Clonotypes found in both CD4 and CD8 compartments made up a small share. Among primary-vaccination clones, most reappeared after the booster, at almost 98% for CD4 and around 91% for CD8.

As TCR cDNA was made by 5'RACE template switching, a universal primer site and UMIs were added. A single record per CDR3 protein comes from TCRdb applying MiXCR to the 5' RACE reads. The sample shows a few hundred thousand distinct CDR3 sequences, around 13% of them seen only once. Turning to this clonotype: The antigen remains undetermined.

The receptor's source is a man aged 30-40 years who received the YFV17D yellow fever vaccine. The starting material was CD4+ T cells sorted from PBMCs, obtained 45 days after the yellow fever booster vaccination.

The CDR3 nucleotides are TGTGCCAGCAGCCTCCTGGGAGGCTCCGACACTGAAGCTTTCTTT. It yields the protein CASSLLGGSDTEAFF. The chain carries TRBV7-8 and TRBJ1-1; no definite D call. V was cut by 5 bases and J by 3 bases, with 16 bases left in between. This CDR3 is 15 amino acids long. In germline, CDR1 is SGHVS, CDR2 FQNEAQ. Using reference TRBV7-8 and TRBJ1-1 for the parts outside the CDR3, the full variable domain is GAGVSQSPRYKVAKRGQDVALRCDPISGHVSLFWYQQALGQGPEFLTYFQNEAQLDKSGLPSDRFFAERPEGSVSTLKIQRTQQEDSAVYLCASSLLGGSDTEAFFGQGTRLTVV.